The 26 T cell receptor beta chains below all came from one sample that was sequenced in a study of blood T cell repertoires in COVID-19. Profiled with immunoSEQ multiplex PCR; TCRdb holds only in-frame clones, not every one. The table shows roughly 15,000 clones, with over 80% occurring only once. Specimen: peripheral blood. Receptors were obtained from a man aged 45-65 years with active COVID-19.

A single count supports this clone. The chain links TRBV3-1 (or the pseudogene TRBV3-2) to TRBJ2-4; 8 bases map to TRBD1. Germline assignment: CDR1 LGHDT and CDR2 YNNKEL (reference sequence). The CDR3 loop spans 14 amino acids. V gave up 2 bases and J gave up 3 bases; unmatched junction bases: 0. The CDR3 DNA sequence: TGTGCCAGCAGCCAAACAGGGGGCAAAAACATTCAGTACTTC. It codes for CASSQTGGKNIQYF.

The chain recombines TRBV2 with TRBJ2-5; 12 nucleotides align to TRBD1. The junction had 8 bases not matched to a gene; V was cut back by 4 bases and J by 5 bases. CDR3 length equals 16 residues. Germline assignment: CDR1 SNHLY and CDR2 FYNNEI. The CDR3 protein is CASSAGTGGLGETQYF. CDR3 coding DNA: TGTGCCAGCAGTGCCGGGACAGGGGGCCTCGGGGAGACCCAGTACTTC.

The chain is built from TRBV5-6 and TRBJ1-5; D may be TRBD1 (5 bases). The CDR3 contains 14 residues. The V and J ends lost 10 bases and 4 bases respectively, with 18 bases between them. Germline V gives CDR1 SGHDT, CDR2 YYEEEE. CDR3 sequence reads: CAREVGGGNQPQHF. In DNA form, the CDR3 reads TGTGCCCGCGAGGTGGGGGGGGGAAATCAGCCCCAGCATTTT.

The V gene is TRBV7-9, the J gene TRBJ1-4; 7 bases match TRBD1. Trimming took 2 bases from V and 0 from J; bases not matched to a gene: 9. There are 18 residues in the CDR3. Germline lookup yields CDR1 SEHNR and CDR2 FQNEAQ (reference sequence). CDR3 in DNA: TGTGCCAGCAGCTTAATCCGGGACAGCGAAGCAACTAATGAAAAACTGTTTTTT. As protein: CASSLIRDSEATNEKLFF.

This sequence joins TRBV27 and TRBJ1-2, with 7 bases identical to TRBD1. Trimming at V came to 5 bases and at J to 2 bases, leaving 2 bases not matched to a gene. The CDR3 is 13 amino acids. The germline V gene encodes CDR1 MNHEY and CDR2 SMNVEV (reference sequence). CDR3 sequence (DNA): TGTGCCAGCAGTCTGACAGGGAACTATGGCTACACCTTC. Translation gives CASSLTGNYGYTF.

There are a few counts of this clone. The chain recombines TRBV5-1 with TRBJ2-7; 7 positions agree with TRBD2. The J segment lost 1 base and the V segment lost 4 bases, leaving 5 bases of the junction unmatched. The CDR3 has 14 amino acids. Germline loops: CDR1 SGHRS, CDR2 YFSETQ. Here the CDR3 reads CASSMAGESYEQYF. The DNA for the CDR3 is TGCGCCAGCAGCATGGCGGGAGAGTCCTACGAGCAGTACTTC.

The V call is TRBV11-3, the J call TRBJ2-1; tentative D call: TRBD1 (6 bases). Trimming pared 2 bases from V and 6 bases from J, leaving 8 bases between. Germline assignment: CDR1 SGHNT and CDR2 YENEEA. The CDR3 loop spans 13 amino acids. CDR3 in amino acids: CASSLRGSNEQFF. In DNA, the CDR3 is TGTGCCAGCAGCTTAAGGGGGTCCAATGAGCAGTTCTTC.

In this sample, this clone is medium-sized. The chain recombines TRBV19 with TRBJ1-3; tentative D call: TRBD1 (5 bases). The V gene's germline CDR1 is LNHDA and CDR2 SQIVND (reference sequence). Trimming pared 3 bases from V and 2 bases from J, leaving 14 bases between. The CDR3 is 16 residues long. The CDR3 region is CASSILGDYAGNTIYF. CDR3 sequence (DNA): TGTGCCAGTAGTATCTTAGGGGACTACGCTGGAAACACCATATATTTT. Full variable domain (remainder filled in from reference TRBV19 and TRBJ1-3): DGGITQSPKYLFRKEGQNVTLSCEQNLNHDAMYWYRQDPGQGLRLIYYSQIVNDFQKGDIAEGYSVSREKKESFPLTVTSAQKNPTAFYLCASSILGDYAGNTIYFGEGSWLTVV.

This chain joins TRBV6-5 and TRBJ1-1; TRBD1 is a possible D gene (5 bases). CDR1 is MNHEY, CDR2 SVGAGI, per germline. Trimming cost V 2 bases and J 6 bases, with 10 bases left between them. The CDR3 is 13 amino acids. The CDR3 sequence is CASSYTGFAEAFF. DNA of the CDR3: TGTGCCAGCAGTTACACAGGTTTCGCTGAAGCTTTCTTT.

The chain recombines TRBV5-4 with TRBJ2-2; 9 bases fit TRBD1. CDR3 length: 16 residues. V lost 0 bases and J lost 3; bases outside the gene matches: 3. Germline lookup yields CDR1 SGHNT and CDR2 YYREEE (reference sequence). The CDR3 DNA sequence: TGTGCCAGCAGCTTGGGCGACAGGGGGGACACCGGGGAGCTGTTTTTT. Its translation is CASSLGDRGDTGELFF.

This rearrangement joins TRBV7-6 to TRBJ2-3, with 10 bases fitting TRBD2. Germline assignment: CDR1 SGHVS and CDR2 FNYEAQ. The ends lost 5 bases at V and 4 bases at J; junction bases unmatched: 12. The CDR3 totals 17 residues. The CDR3 DNA is TGTGCCAGCAGCAGTCGCGCTAGCGGGAGTATCGCAGATACGCAGTATTTT. This translates into CASSSRASGSIADTQYF.

The genes are TRBV29-1 and TRBJ2-7; 7 positions match TRBD1. The CDR3 runs 13 residues. Germline CDR1 reads SQVTM; CDR2 reads ANQGSEA. V lost 0 bases to trimming and J lost 7 bases; unmatched junction nucleotides: 6. The chain's CDR3 is CSVEEEDRFEQYF. CDR3 nucleotide sequence: TGCAGCGTTGAAGAAGAGGACAGGTTTGAGCAGTACTTC.

The rearrangement uses TRBV12-3 or TRBV12-4 and TRBJ2-7, with D uncertain. The CDR3 runs 13 residues. V gave up 3 bases and J gave up 2 bases, with 8 bases separating them. Here the CDR3 DNA reads TGTGCCAGCAGTTTCTTAAATACCTACGAGCAGTACTTC. This encodes CASSFLNTYEQYF.

The chain links TRBV5-1 to TRBJ2-2, with 15 positions matching TRBD2. V lost 3 bases to trimming and J lost 4 bases; unmatched junction nucleotides: 4. This CDR3 has 17 residues. Germline CDR1 and CDR2: SGHRS and YFSETQ. The CDR3 reads CASSSGLAGGGTGELFF. CDR3 DNA: TGCGCCAGCAGCTCCGGACTAGCGGGAGGGGGCACCGGGGAGCTGTTTTTT.

The chain uses TRBV10-3 and TRBJ2-5; unclear D gene. Germline V gives CDR1 ENHRY, CDR2 SYGVKD. V shed 3 bases and J shed 5 bases, with 16 bases lying between them. The CDR3 is 15 residues long. Here the CDR3 reads CAISDLGVGRETQYF. CDR3 coding DNA: TGTGCCATCAGTGACTTAGGTGTGGGCCGGGAGACCCAGTACTTC.

DNA for the CDR3: TGTGCCACTGAGACTAGCGACTCCTACGAGCAGTACTTC. Translated, it gives CATETSDSYEQYF. This chain joins TRBV7-9 and TRBJ2-7; 8 nucleotides match TRBD2. This CDR3 has 13 amino acids. V lost 10 bases, J lost 0 bases, and 5 bases stayed unmatched. Germline CDR1 reads SEHNR; CDR2 reads FQNEAQ (reference sequence). The full variable domain, rest sourced from reference TRBV7-9 and TRBJ2-7, is DTGVSQNPRHKITKRGQNVTFRCDPISEHNRLYWYRQTLGQGPEFLTYFQNEAQLEKSRLLSDRFSAERPKGSFSTLEIQRTEQGDSAMYLCATETSDSYEQYFGPGTRLTVT.

J is TRBJ1-6 and V is TRBV9, with D hard to call. Trimming took off 2 bases at V and 9 bases at J, with 9 bases between the two ends. The CDR3 has 13 amino acids. CDR1 SGDLS and CDR2 YYNGEE come from the germline V gene. This chain's CDR3 is CASSVGEGSPLHF. Here the CDR3 DNA reads TGTGCCAGCAGCGTGGGAGAAGGTTCACCCCTCCACTTT.

The V gene is TRBV11-2, the J gene TRBJ2-7; 8 positions agree with TRBD1. From germline, CDR1 is SGHAT and CDR2 FQNNGV. V shed 6 bases and J 3 bases; nucleotides not matched to a gene: 4. The CDR3 sequence is 13 residues long. CDR3 protein: CASSPTGGYEQYF. The CDR3 bases are TGTGCCAGCAGTCCTACAGGGGGCTACGAGCAGTACTTC.

This rearrangement joins TRBV27 to TRBJ1-5; no definite D call. The germline gives CDR1 MNHEY, CDR2 SMNVEV (reference sequence). The CDR3 totals 13 residues. Trimming took 0 bases from V and 4 from J, leaving 4 bases between them. CDR3 protein: CASSLSRNQPQHF. CDR3 sequence (DNA): TGTGCCAGCAGTTTATCGCGAAATCAGCCCCAGCATTTT.

Written as DNA, the CDR3 is TGTGCCAGCAGTAACGGACGGGACTACAATGAGCAGTTCTTC. Residues: CASSNGRDYNEQFF. The chain couples TRBV6-5 to TRBJ2-1, with TRBD2 as a possible D gene (5 bases). V was clipped by 5 bases and J by 3 bases, with 11 bases between them. Germline V gene data show CDR1 as MNHEY and CDR2 as SVGAGI. This CDR3 comprises 14 residues.

This chain uses TRBV19 with TRBJ2-1; 10 nucleotides line up with TRBD1. The V segment lost 6 bases and the J segment 9 bases; nucleotides outside the gene matches: 11. The length of the CDR3 is 15 residues. The germline V gene encodes CDR1 LNHDA and CDR2 SQIVND (reference sequence). The CDR3 sequence: CASSTSDRGAGEQFF. The CDR3 bases are TGTGCCAGTAGCACATCGGACAGGGGGGCTGGTGAGCAGTTCTTC.

Ten or more counts support this clone. The chain has TRBV6-1 and TRBJ1-6, with D possibly TRBD1 on 6 matching bases. The V end lost 4 bases, the J end lost 0 bases, and 13 bases lay between the germline ends. The CDR3 runs to 17 residues. Germline V lookup: CDR1 MNHNS, CDR2 SASEGT. CDR3 DNA: TGTGCCAGCAGTGTTCGCGGACAGAGCTCCTATAATTCACCCCTCCACTTT. It yields the protein CASSVRGQSSYNSPLHF.

V is TRBV4-1 and J is TRBJ2-1; TRBD1 aligns across 9 bases. Trimming cost V 4 bases and J 4 bases; bases outside gene matches: 2. CDR3 length: 14 amino acids. Germline CDR1 is MGHRA and CDR2 is YSYEKL. As DNA, the CDR3 is TGCGCCAGCAGCCTAGGACAGGGGTACAATGAGCAGTTCTTC. Its protein product is CASSLGQGYNEQFF.

The rearrangement joins TRBV28 to TRBJ2-1; 9 bases agree with TRBD2. With V trimmed by 1 base and J by 9 bases, 7 bases remained unmatched. Germline V gene data show CDR1 as MDHEN and CDR2 as SYDVKM. The CDR3 totals 15 residues. DNA of the CDR3: TGTGCCAGCAGTTTATCGTTGGTAGCGGGAGCTGAGCAGTTCTTC. Protein product: CASSLSLVAGAEQFF.

V and J are TRBV2 and TRBJ2-7, with D perhaps TRBD2 (5 bases). V was cut by 1 base and J by 1 base, with 8 bases left in between. The CDR3 consists of 14 residues. Germline-derived CDR1 and CDR2 are SNHLY and FYNNEI. CDR3 loop: CASSEGPGSYEQYF. CDR3 coding DNA: TGTGCCAGCAGTGAAGGACCGGGGTCCTACGAGCAGTACTTC. The variable domain in full, completed from reference TRBV2 and TRBJ2-7, reads EPEVTQTPSHQVTQMGQEVILRCVPISNHLYFYWYRQILGQKVEFLVSFYNNEISEKSEIFDDQFSVERPDGSNFTLKIRSTKLEDSAMYFCASSEGPGSYEQYFGPGTRLTVT.

The rearrangement joins TRBV28 to TRBJ2-3; 8 bases are a match to TRBD1. With V trimmed by 6 bases and J by 5 bases, 13 bases remained unmatched. The germline V gene has CDR1 MDHEN and CDR2 SYDVKM. The CDR3 contains 16 residues. CDR3 coding DNA: TGTGCCAGCAGGGAGGTTGCCGACAGGGGAAGAGATACGCAGTATTTT. The encoded protein is CASREVADRGRDTQYF.